This record covers a single TCR beta chain. With 60 Vbeta and 13 Jbeta primers, the PCR was carried out. The method was immunoSEQ multiplex PCR; TCRdb's version includes in-frame clones alone and lacks a portion of them. Of roughly 150,000 clones detected, roughly four fifths appear once; the ten largest clones hold over 1.2%. This sample is part of a study of cytomegalovirus exposure and HLA in healthy donors. Study as a whole: An earlier analysis found around 100 million unique TCR beta sequences from around 180 million T cells.

The CDR3 sequence is 15 residues long. V was cut by 8 bases and J by 8 bases, with 22 bases left in between. The V gene's germline CDR1 is SNHLY and CDR2 FYNNEI. This clonotype originated in a man between 18 and 35 years old in good health and CMV-seronegative. The chain recombines TRBV2 with TRBJ2-4; TRBD2 might be the D (5 bases). Source material: PBMCs. Here the CDR3 reads CASSRESRVVDIQYF. In DNA form, the CDR3 reads TGTGCCAGCTCACGGGAATCAAGGGTGGTAGACATTCAGTACTTC. Filled out from reference TRBV2 and TRBJ2-4, the complete variable domain reads EPEVTQTPSHQVTQMGQEVILRCVPISNHLYFYWYRQILGQKVEFLVSFYNNEISEKSEIFDDQFSVERPDGSNFTLKIRSTKLEDSAMYFCASSRESRVVDIQYFGAGTRLSVL.